This passage covers 5 T cell receptor beta chains from one sample sequenced in a study of cytomegalovirus exposure and HLA in healthy donors. Assay: immunoSEQ multiplex PCR; the TCRdb copy retains only in-frame clones and omits some. In the table there are about 250,000 clones, over 75% of which are singletons. Sequenced sample: PBMCs. The receptors here all came from a man younger than 35 in good health and CMV-seropositive.

The rearrangement joins TRBV4-2 to TRBJ1-2, with unresolved D. V dropped 0 bases and J dropped 4 bases, with 15 bases sitting between them. There are 16 residues in the CDR3. Germline CDR1 is LGHNA and CDR2 is YNFKEQ. CDR3 loop: CASSQDHSNRPYGYTF. DNA of the CDR3: TGTGCCAGCAGCCAAGATCACTCCAACAGACCCTATGGCTACACCTTC.

This chain links TRBV7-9 with TRBJ1-1; maybe TRBD1 (5 bases). V was trimmed by 5 bases and J by 5 bases, leaving 12 bases between them. Germline V gene data show CDR1 as SEHNR and CDR2 as FQNEAQ (reference sequence). The CDR3 runs 13 residues. CDR3: CASSHPDRTEAFF. DNA for the CDR3: TGTGCCAGCAGCCATCCAGACAGAACTGAAGCTTTCTTT.

Details on this clone: Germline is not matched at one junction end, which may reflect a read error. The rearrangement uses TRBV10-3 and TRBJ2-7; 8 positions agree with TRBD1. From germline, CDR1 is ENHRY and CDR2 SYGVKD. CDR3 length: 14 residues. The CDR3 DNA follows: TGTGCCATCAGTAGGGAAGGACAGGGAGACTCTGGGGACTTC. The encoded protein is CAISREGQGDSGDF.

V gene TRBV27 combines with J gene TRBJ2-1; no clear D. V was trimmed by 5 bases and J by 2 bases, leaving 10 bases between them. CDR3 size: 14 residues. Germline values: CDR1 MNHEY, CDR2 SMNVEV (reference sequence). CDR3 nucleotides: TGTGCCAGCAGTGCCCAGGACGCCTACAATGAGCAGTTCTTC. This translates into CASSAQDAYNEQFF.

The V and J genes are TRBV27 and TRBJ2-3, with 15 bases matching TRBD2. Trimming at V came to 4 bases and at J to 4 bases, leaving 6 bases not matched to a gene. CDR1 MNHEY and CDR2 SMNVEV come from the germline V gene (reference sequence). The CDR3 consists of 17 residues. CDR3 amino acids: CASSWTSGRALSDTQYF. CDR3 nucleotides: TGTGCCAGCAGTTGGACTAGCGGGAGGGCCTTATCAGATACGCAGTATTTT.